This T cell receptor (beta chain) was retrieved from a study of CD8+CD57+ T cells in acquired aplastic anemia. About the research overall: Sorted CD4+ plus CD8+ cells gave DNA averaging approximately 3.2 ug.

At least ten counts were recorded for this clonotype. TCR beta VDJ and CDR3 profiles were obtained from a genomic DNA template. MiXCR was run by TCRdb on the reads, yielding one entry per CDR3 protein. The repertoire consists of under 250,000 distinct CDR3 sequences, with more than 40% occurring once and the leading ten covering approximately 7.8%. In patients chosen for sequencing, flow cytometry had shown CD8+CD57+ cell expansion. Germline values: CDR1 MGHDK, CDR2 SYGVNS. The V end lost 2 bases, the J end lost 7 bases, and 11 bases lay between the germline ends. CDR3 length: 13 amino acids. Sequencing used sorted CD4+, CD8+, or CD8+CD57+ T cells (not recorded which) from PBMCs. This clonotype was obtained from a human donor with aplastic anemia. V is TRBV25-1 and J is TRBJ1-2, with D unresolved. The CDR3 coding sequence is TGTGCCAGCAGTGAACCCCTGTTGTCTGGCTACACCTTC. This translates into CASSEPLLSGYTF.